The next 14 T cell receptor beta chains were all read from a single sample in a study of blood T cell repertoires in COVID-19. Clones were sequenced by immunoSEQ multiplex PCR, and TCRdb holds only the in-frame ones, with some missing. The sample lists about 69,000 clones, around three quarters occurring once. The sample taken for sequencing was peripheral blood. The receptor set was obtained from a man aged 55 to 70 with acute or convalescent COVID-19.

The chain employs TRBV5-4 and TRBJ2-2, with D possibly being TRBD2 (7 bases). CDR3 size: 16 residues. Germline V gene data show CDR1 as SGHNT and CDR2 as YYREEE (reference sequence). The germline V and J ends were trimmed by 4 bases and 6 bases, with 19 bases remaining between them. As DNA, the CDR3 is TGTGCCAGCAGCCCCAAGGGGGGGGCATGGGCCGGGGAGCTGTTTTTT. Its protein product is CASSPKGGAWAGELFF.

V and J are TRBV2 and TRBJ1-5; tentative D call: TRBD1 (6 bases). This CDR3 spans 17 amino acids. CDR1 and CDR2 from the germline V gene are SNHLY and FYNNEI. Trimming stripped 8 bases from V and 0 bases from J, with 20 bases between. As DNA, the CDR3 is TGTGCCAGCGGCGCGCAGGGGCCTACCAATAGCAATCAGCCCCAGCATTTT. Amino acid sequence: CASGAQGPTNSNQPQHF.

The CDR3 is CASSAVTGVNNSPLHF. In DNA, the CDR3 is TGTGCCAGCAGCGCTGTTACAGGGGTTAATAATTCACCCCTCCACTTT. V usage is TRBV5-6 and J usage is TRBJ1-6; TRBD1 aligns across 7 bases. In germline, CDR1 is SGHDT, CDR2 YYEEEE. Unmatched junction bases numbered 9, after V lost 4 bases and J lost 5 bases. There are 16 residues in the CDR3. The variable domain in full, with the rest retrieved from reference TRBV5-6 and TRBJ1-6, is DAGVTQSPTHLIKTRGQQVTLRCSPKSGHDTVSWYQQALGQGPQFIFQYYEEEERQRGNFPDRFSGHQFPNYSSELNVNALLLGDSALYLCASSAVTGVNNSPLHFGNGTRLTVT.

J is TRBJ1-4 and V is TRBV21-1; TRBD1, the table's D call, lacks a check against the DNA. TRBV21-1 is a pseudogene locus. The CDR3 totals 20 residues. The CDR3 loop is CASSKALDFRQGTRDEKLFF. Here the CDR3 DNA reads TGTGCCAGCAGCAAAGCTTTAGATTTTCGGCAGGGGACGAGGGATGAAAAACTGTTTTTT.

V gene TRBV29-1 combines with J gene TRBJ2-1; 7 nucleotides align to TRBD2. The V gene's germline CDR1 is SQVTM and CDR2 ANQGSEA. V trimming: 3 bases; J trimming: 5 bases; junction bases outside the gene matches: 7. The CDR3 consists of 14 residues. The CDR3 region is CSVDRGVLNNEQFF. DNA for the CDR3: TGCAGCGTTGACCGGGGGGTCTTAAACAATGAGCAGTTCTTC.

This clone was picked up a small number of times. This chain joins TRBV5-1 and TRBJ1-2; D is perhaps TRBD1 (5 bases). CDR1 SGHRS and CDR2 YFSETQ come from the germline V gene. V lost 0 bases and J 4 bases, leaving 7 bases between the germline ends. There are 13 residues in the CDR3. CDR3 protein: CASSLGQRYGYTF. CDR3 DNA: TGCGCCAGCAGCTTGGGACAGCGCTATGGCTACACCTTC. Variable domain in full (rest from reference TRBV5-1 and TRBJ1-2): KAGVTQTPRYLIKTRGQQVTLSCSPISGHRSVSWYQQTPGQGLQFLFEYFSETQRNKGNFPGRFSGRQFSNSRSEMNVSTLELGDSALYLCASSLGQRYGYTFGSGTRLTVV.

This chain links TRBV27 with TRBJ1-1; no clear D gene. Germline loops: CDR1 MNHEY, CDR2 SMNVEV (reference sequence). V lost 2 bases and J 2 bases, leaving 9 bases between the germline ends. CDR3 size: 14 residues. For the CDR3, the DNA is TGTGCCAGCAGTTTAAACCGAGTTAACACTGAAGCTTTCTTT. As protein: CASSLNRVNTEAFF.

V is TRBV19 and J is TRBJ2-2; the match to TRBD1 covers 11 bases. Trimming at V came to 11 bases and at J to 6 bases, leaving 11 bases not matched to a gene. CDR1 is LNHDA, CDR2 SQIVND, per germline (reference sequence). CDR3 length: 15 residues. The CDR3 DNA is TGTGCCGCGAACCCCGGGACAGGGGGATCCGGGGAGCTGTTTTTT. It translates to CAANPGTGGSGELFF.

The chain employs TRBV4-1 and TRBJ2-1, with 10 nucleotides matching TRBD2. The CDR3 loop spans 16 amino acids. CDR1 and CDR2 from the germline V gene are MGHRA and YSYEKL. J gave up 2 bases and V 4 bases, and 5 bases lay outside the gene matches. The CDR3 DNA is TGCGCCAGCAGCCCTCTTGGGACTAGCGCCTACAATGAGCAGTTCTTC. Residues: CASSPLGTSAYNEQFF.

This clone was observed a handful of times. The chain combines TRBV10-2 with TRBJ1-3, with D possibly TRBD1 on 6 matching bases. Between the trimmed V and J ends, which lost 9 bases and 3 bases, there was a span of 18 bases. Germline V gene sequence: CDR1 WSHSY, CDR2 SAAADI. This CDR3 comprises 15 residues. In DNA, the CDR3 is TGCGCCAGTAAAACGGGGCAGGGGAGTGGAAACACCATATATTTT. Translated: CASKTGQGSGNTIYF.

CDR3 residues: CASSSTGMTLSPLHF. DNA for the CDR3: TGTGCCAGCAGCTCCACGGGGATGACCCTTTCACCCCTCCACTTT. The chain has TRBV7-3 and TRBJ1-6; D unclear. The CDR3 is 15 residues long. The germline V and J ends were trimmed by 4 bases and 9 bases, with 16 bases remaining between them. Germline-derived CDR1 and CDR2 are SGHTA and FQGTGA.

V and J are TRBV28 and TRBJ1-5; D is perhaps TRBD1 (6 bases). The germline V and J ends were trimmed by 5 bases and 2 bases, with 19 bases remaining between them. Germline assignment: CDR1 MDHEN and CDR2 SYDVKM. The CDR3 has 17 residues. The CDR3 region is CASSKVTGSIRNQPQHF. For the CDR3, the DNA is TGTGCCAGCAGTAAGGTTACAGGGTCCATCCGCAATCAGCCCCAGCATTTT.

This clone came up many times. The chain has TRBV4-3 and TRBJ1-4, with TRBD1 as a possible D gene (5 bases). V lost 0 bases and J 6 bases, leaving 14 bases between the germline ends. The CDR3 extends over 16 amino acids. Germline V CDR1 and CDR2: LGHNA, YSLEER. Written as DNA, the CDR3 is TGCGCCAGCAGCCAAGAGATAGGCCAGGGTTATGAAAAACTGTTTTTT. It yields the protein CASSQEIGQGYEKLFF.

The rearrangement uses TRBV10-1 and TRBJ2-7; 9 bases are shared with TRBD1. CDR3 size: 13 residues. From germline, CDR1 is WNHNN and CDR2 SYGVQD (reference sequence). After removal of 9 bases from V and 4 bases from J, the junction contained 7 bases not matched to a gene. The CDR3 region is CARFRDRVYEQYF. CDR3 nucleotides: TGCGCCAGGTTCCGGGACAGGGTATACGAGCAGTACTTC.